A single sample is the source of the 7 T cell receptor beta chains below, sequenced in a study of T cell changes during pregnancy in multiple sclerosis. Produced via immunoSEQ multiplex PCR; TCRdb's table is partial and in-frame only. Of around 39,000 clones listed, over 75% were seen once; the top ten hold 0.9% to 1.5%. The input for sequencing was CD4+ T cells from peripheral blood mononuclear cells, taken before pregnancy. These receptors were taken from a female donor with multiple sclerosis, enrolled in a pregnancy study.

V gene TRBV5-1 combines with J gene TRBJ2-4, with 10 bases matching TRBD2. This CDR3 contains 15 residues. Trimming took 0 bases from V and 15 from J; bases not matched to a gene: 12. Germline CDR1 and CDR2: SGHRS and YFSETQ. The DNA of the CDR3 is TGCGCCAGCAGCTTGGAGCCCAGCCTAGCGGGAGTTCCGTACTTC. Translation: CASSLEPSLAGVPYF.

The chain combines TRBV11-2 with TRBJ2-1; possible D gene TRBD2, 6 bases. The CDR3 has 17 amino acids. Trimming cost V 0 bases and J 7 bases, with 19 bases left between them. Germline V CDR1 and CDR2: SGHAT, FQNNGV. The CDR3 spells CASSLDGLSGYENEQFF. The CDR3 DNA follows: TGTGCCAGCAGCTTAGACGGCCTCAGCGGGTACGAGAATGAGCAGTTCTTC.

The chain links TRBV2 to TRBJ1-3; TRBD1 agrees at 9 bases. V gave up 6 bases and J gave up 4 bases; unmatched junction bases: 7. Per germline, CDR1 SNHLY and CDR2 FYNNEI. The CDR3 has 15 amino acids. Here the CDR3 DNA reads TGTGCCAGCAGCTTGGACAGGGGAGGAGGAAACACCATATATTTT. Protein: CASSLDRGGGNTIYF.

The chain recombines TRBV6-6 with TRBJ1-3, with D possibly matching TRBD1 (6 bases). The V gene lost 3 bases and the J gene lost 1 base, with 13 bases spanning the gap. CDR3 length: 16 amino acids. CDR1 is MNHNY and CDR2 is SVGAGI in the germline V gene (reference sequence). This chain's CDR3 is CASSYLGRGSGNTIYF. The CDR3 DNA follows: TGTGCCAGCAGTTATTTGGGCAGGGGATCTGGAAACACCATATATTTT.

This rearrangement joins TRBV9 to TRBJ2-6; D may be TRBD1 (6 bases). This CDR3 is 16 amino acids long. Germline CDR1 is SGDLS and CDR2 is YYNGEE. The V gene lost 5 bases and the J gene lost 4 bases, with 16 bases spanning the gap. Here the CDR3 reads CASSGGGLGGANVLTF. In nucleotides, the CDR3 is TGTGCCAGCAGTGGTGGGGGCTTGGGGGGGGCCAACGTCCTGACTTTC.

This clone was observed once. The rearrangement joins TRBV19 to TRBJ2-3; TRBD2 might be the D (6 bases). The germline gives CDR1 LNHDA, CDR2 SQIVND (reference sequence). The CDR3 has 18 residues. V was cut by 1 base and J by 2 bases, with 19 bases left in between. The CDR3 coding sequence is TGTGCCAGTAGTATAGCCGGGGGAGGTAGCGGCCTCACAGATACGCAGTATTTT. Residues: CASSIAGGGSGLTDTQYF.

The chain links TRBV10-2 to TRBJ2-2, with 9 positions matching TRBD1. The trim removed 2 bases at V and 0 bases at J, leaving 1 base unmatched. Germline CDR1 WSHSY, CDR2 SAAADI. The length of the CDR3 is 16 residues. The CDR3 sequence is CASSETGGANTGELFF. The CDR3 DNA sequence: TGCGCCAGCAGTGAGACAGGGGGCGCGAACACCGGGGAGCTGTTTTTT.